The entry that follows covers one T cell receptor beta chain sequence. Its antigen is still unknown. No base quality values were provided; no much bigger clone lies one nucleotide off. The data were obtained in a study of blood T cell repertoires in COVID-19 (dated by TCRdb to about 2020). Background on the whole study: Samples from collaborators originated in the United States, Italy and Spain and spanned both the acute and convalescent phases of COVID-19. The material from the prospective study consisted of cDNA or gDNA derived from T cells, B-cell-depleted T cells, or PBMCs. Subjects who had been exposed to COVID-19, were actively infected with it, or had recovered from it provided the deeply sampled blood TCRbeta repertoires that made up the dataset. The repertoires were made available in a free public database intended to serve as a resource for research on the immune response to SARS-CoV-2. Samples came from the ongoing ImmuneRACE study (first 160 participants) plus 1,254 subjects from 6 global collaborators. Sample metadata almost always included a de-identified subject ID, COVID-19 status, age in years and sex. HLA class I and class II types, where available, came from metadata supplied by the sample provider rather than from assay-based typing.

Inclusive of the bounding cysteine and phenylalanine, the CDR3 is 14 residues long. Only the CDR3 part of the read is kept: 42 bases, read in frame from the first base. Taken from the germline V gene, the CDR1 and CDR2 loops are ENHRY and SYGVKD. From V the trimming removes 6 bases and from J it removes 4 bases, while the gene matches leave 7 bases of the junction unaccounted for. Whole blood was collected in K2EDTA tubes by collaborating institutions according to the institutions' own protocols. For TCRbeta analysis, collaborators shipped samples in one of three forms: frozen whole blood, isolated PBMCs, or DNA extracted from either of those sample types. TCRbeta CDR3 regions were amplified from genomic DNA using the immunoSEQ Assay, a bias-controlled multiplex PCR. As for the original processing: Nucleated cell counts per sample were estimated from amplification of reference gene primers within the assay. Sequence reads were collapsed and filtered to measure the absolute abundance of every unique TCRbeta CDR3 rearrangement. Productive Simpson clonality was computed per sample as the square root of Simpson's diversity index over productive rearrangements. TCRdb holds this immuneACCESS table with in-frame rearrangements only. Some clones are missing; in checked studies, unresolved V genes explain under half, and the rest has no known cause. V, J and clone size are those of that table, while D and trimming were read from the DNA. The sample yields about 220,000 clones; around 88% were counted once. The ten most abundant clones make up approximately 7.4% of the sample.

The study at large found these results: How much clinical and demographic metadata was included differed by source and by participant, and the metadata was provided uncurated.

The source is a woman in her fifties or sixties with acute or convalescent COVID-19. This chain is built from TRBV10-3 and TRBJ1-1, and TRBD1 matches 8 of the central bases. Material: peripheral blood. The DNA sequence is as follows: TGTGCCATCAGGAACCAAGACAGGGGCACTGAAGCTTTCTTT. Translated, it gives CAIRNQDRGTEAFF.